Each of the 17 T cell receptor beta chains below was sequenced from the same sample in a study of T cell responses to AZD1222 COVID-19 vaccine. Sequenced by immunoSEQ multiplex PCR; TCRdb stores in-frame clones only, minus some. Among over 100,000 clones listed, around 91% were seen once. Sequenced here: peripheral blood, sampled on day 0 of AZD1222 vaccination. The receptors derive from an adult in good health.

V and J are TRBV11-3 and TRBJ1-1, with 10 positions matching TRBD1. CDR3 length: 14 amino acids. CDR1 and CDR2 from the germline V gene are SGHNT and YENEEA. Trimming took 5 bases from V and 11 from J; bases not matched to a gene: 11. As DNA, the CDR3 is TGTGCCAGCAGCGTGACCGGGACAGGGGTCGGGGCTTTCTTT. Translating it yields CASSVTGTGVGAFF. The variable domain in full, completed from reference TRBV11-3 and TRBJ1-1, reads EAGVVQSPRYKIIEKKQPVAFWCNPISGHNTLYWYLQNLGQGPELLIRYENEEAVDDSQLPKDRFSAERLKGVDSTLKIQPAELGDSAVYLCASSVTGTGVGAFFGQGTRLTVV.

The V call is TRBV19, the J call TRBJ2-1; TRBD2 matches 11 bases. This CDR3 is 15 amino acids long. Germline values: CDR1 LNHDA, CDR2 SQIVND (reference sequence). Losses at the gene ends were 5 bases for V and 6 bases for J; bases not matched to a gene: 6. The CDR3: CASSPLAGGSNEQFF. Here the CDR3 DNA reads TGTGCCAGTAGTCCCCTAGCGGGAGGAAGCAATGAGCAGTTCTTC.

About this clone: At one end, the junction sequence differs from germline, possibly due to a read error. CDR3 sequence: CANSLGRENEQFF. For the CDR3, the DNA is TGTGCCAACAGCTTAGGAAGGGAGAATGAGCAGTTCTTC. The rearrangement links TRBV7-8 to TRBJ2-1, with a tentative D call TRBD2 (5 bases). Germline values: CDR1 SGHVS, CDR2 FQNEAQ. This CDR3 contains 13 residues.

The chain joins TRBV11-3 to TRBJ2-4, with 9 nucleotides matching TRBD1. Trimming took 0 bases from V and 3 from J; bases not matched to a gene: 3. The CDR3 runs 16 residues. Germline CDR1 is SGHNT and CDR2 is YENEEA. The CDR3 loop is CASSLEQGAFKNIQYF. As DNA, the CDR3 is TGTGCCAGCAGCTTAGAACAGGGGGCTTTCAAAAACATTCAGTACTTC.

This sequence joins TRBV7-9 and TRBJ2-2; the D call may be TRBD1 or TRBD2 (7 bases each). Germline assignment: CDR1 SEHNR and CDR2 FQNEAQ (reference sequence). The CDR3 has 15 amino acids. V lost 4 bases to trimming and J lost 2 bases, with 11 bases between them. The DNA of the CDR3 is TGTGCCAGCAGCTCCAGGGGGGGAAACACCGGGGAGCTGTTTTTT. It yields the protein CASSSRGGNTGELFF.

The chain employs TRBV29-1 and TRBJ1-2; TRBD1 aligns across 8 bases. Germline V gives CDR1 SQVTM, CDR2 ANQGSEA. V shed 7 bases and J 8 bases; nucleotides not matched to a gene: 12. The length of the CDR3 is 13 residues. In DNA, the CDR3 is TGCAGCGGTGGGGGACAGGCCGGGGACGGCTACACCTTC. Translation: CSGGGQAGDGYTF. Full variable domain (rest looked up from reference TRBV29-1 and TRBJ1-2): SAVISQKPSRDICQRGTSLTIQCQVDSQVTMMFWYRQQPGQSLTLIATANQGSEATYESGFVIDKFPISRPNLTFSTLTVSNMSPEDSSIYLCSGGGQAGDGYTFGSGTRLTVV.

This chain joins TRBV3-1 (or the pseudogene TRBV3-2) and TRBJ2-1, with 11 bases aligning to TRBD2. Germline lookup yields CDR1 LGHDT and CDR2 YNNKEL (reference sequence). The V segment lost 0 bases and the J segment 3 bases; nucleotides outside the gene matches: 7. CDR3 length equals 18 residues. The CDR3 loop reads CASSQEVSGGANYNEQFF. Written as DNA, the CDR3 is TGTGCCAGCAGCCAAGAAGTTAGCGGGGGGGCGAACTACAATGAGCAGTTCTTC.

As regards this clone: At one end, the junction sequence differs from germline, possibly due to a read error. The rearrangement joins TRBV15 to TRBJ1-1; TRBD1 is a possible D gene (5 bases). In germline, CDR1 is LNHNV, CDR2 YYDKDF (reference sequence). The CDR3 has 15 amino acids. The CDR3 loop is CATSRDKGWNSEAFF. As DNA, the CDR3 is TGTGCCACCAGCAGAGATAAGGGGTGGAACTCTGAAGCTTTCTTT.

The gene calls are TRBV4-3 and TRBJ2-1; D possibly uses TRBD1 or TRBD2 (5 bases each). Trimming removed 2 bases at V and 0 bases at J, with 14 bases between. The CDR3 sequence is 17 residues long. In germline, CDR1 is LGHNA, CDR2 YSLEER. CDR3 nucleotide sequence: TGCGCCAGCAGCCAAAGGATCCCAGGGAGCTCCTACAATGAGCAGTTCTTC. Protein sequence: CASSQRIPGSSYNEQFF.

V usage is TRBV28 and J usage is TRBJ1-2; 8 bases agree with TRBD1. After removal of 3 bases from V and 3 bases from J, the junction contained 3 bases not matched to a gene. The CDR3 covers 14 residues. Per the germline V gene, CDR1 is MDHEN and CDR2 is SYDVKM. The CDR3 DNA reads TGTGCCAGCAGTTTCCTGGACAGGGACTATGGCTACACCTTC. It translates to CASSFLDRDYGYTF.

The J gene is TRBJ2-5, the V gene TRBV3-1 (or the pseudogene TRBV3-2), with 9 bases matching TRBD2. CDR1 is LGHDT and CDR2 is YNNKEL in the germline V gene (reference sequence). Trimming at V came to 5 bases and at J to 5 bases, leaving 9 bases not matched to a gene. The CDR3 sequence is 15 residues long. The DNA of the CDR3 is TGTGCCAGCAGCTCACAGCGGGGGGAGGGGGAGACCCAGTACTTC. It specifies CASSSQRGEGETQYF.

This chain connects TRBV5-6 to TRBJ2-1; no reliable D call. CDR3 length: 13 residues. The V end was cut by 0 bases, the J end by 9 bases, with 10 bases between. Germline values: CDR1 SGHDT, CDR2 YYEEEE. CDR3 in amino acids: CASSLARYGEQFF. CDR3 bases: TGTGCCAGCAGCTTGGCCCGTTACGGTGAGCAGTTCTTC.

CDR3 in DNA: TGCGCCAGCAGCCAAGTGCAGGGGACAACTAATGAAAAACTGTTTTTT. It yields the protein CASSQVQGTTNEKLFF. V and J are TRBV4-1 and TRBJ1-4, with D perhaps TRBD1 (6 bases). CDR3 length: 16 residues. The V end lost 1 base, the J end lost 0 bases, and 9 bases lay between the germline ends. Germline-derived CDR1 and CDR2 are MGHRA and YSYEKL.

The chain joins TRBV5-4 to TRBJ2-7; 10 nucleotides line up with TRBD1. The germline V gene encodes CDR1 SGHNT and CDR2 YYREEE (reference sequence). There are 14 residues in the CDR3. V lost 4 bases, J lost 7 bases, and 8 bases stayed unmatched. In nucleotides, the CDR3 is TGTGCCAGCAGCCTGACAGGGGGCCCAGGGGAGCAGTACTTC. As protein: CASSLTGGPGEQYF.

The chain is built from TRBV6-5 and TRBJ1-5; TRBD1 matches 7 bases. The V and J ends lost 5 bases and 1 base, in that order; junction bases with no gene match: 5. CDR1 and CDR2 from the germline V gene are MNHEY and SVGAGI. This CDR3 has 15 amino acids. The CDR3 reads CASSRQGASNQPQHF. CDR3 nucleotides: TGTGCCAGCAGTCGACAGGGAGCGAGCAATCAGCCCCAGCATTTT.

The chain has TRBV7-9 and TRBJ2-1; tentatively, D is TRBD2 (5 bases). This CDR3 has 13 amino acids. Germline V CDR1 and CDR2: SEHNR, FQNEAQ (reference sequence). V dropped 4 bases and J dropped 4 bases, with 8 bases sitting between them. The CDR3 region has the DNA TGTGCCAGCAGCTCCGGACTGTACAATGAGCAGTTCTTC. Its translation: CASSSGLYNEQFF.

This chain joins TRBV27 and TRBJ2-7, with 7 bases fitting TRBD1. After removal of 5 bases from V and 3 bases from J, the junction contained 4 bases not matched to a gene. This CDR3 region has 13 residues. Germline V gene data show CDR1 as MNHEY and CDR2 as SMNVEV (reference sequence). Here the CDR3 reads CASSLRQGYEQYV. CDR3 DNA sequence: TGTGCCAGCAGTCTACGACAGGGCTACGAGCAGTACGTC.